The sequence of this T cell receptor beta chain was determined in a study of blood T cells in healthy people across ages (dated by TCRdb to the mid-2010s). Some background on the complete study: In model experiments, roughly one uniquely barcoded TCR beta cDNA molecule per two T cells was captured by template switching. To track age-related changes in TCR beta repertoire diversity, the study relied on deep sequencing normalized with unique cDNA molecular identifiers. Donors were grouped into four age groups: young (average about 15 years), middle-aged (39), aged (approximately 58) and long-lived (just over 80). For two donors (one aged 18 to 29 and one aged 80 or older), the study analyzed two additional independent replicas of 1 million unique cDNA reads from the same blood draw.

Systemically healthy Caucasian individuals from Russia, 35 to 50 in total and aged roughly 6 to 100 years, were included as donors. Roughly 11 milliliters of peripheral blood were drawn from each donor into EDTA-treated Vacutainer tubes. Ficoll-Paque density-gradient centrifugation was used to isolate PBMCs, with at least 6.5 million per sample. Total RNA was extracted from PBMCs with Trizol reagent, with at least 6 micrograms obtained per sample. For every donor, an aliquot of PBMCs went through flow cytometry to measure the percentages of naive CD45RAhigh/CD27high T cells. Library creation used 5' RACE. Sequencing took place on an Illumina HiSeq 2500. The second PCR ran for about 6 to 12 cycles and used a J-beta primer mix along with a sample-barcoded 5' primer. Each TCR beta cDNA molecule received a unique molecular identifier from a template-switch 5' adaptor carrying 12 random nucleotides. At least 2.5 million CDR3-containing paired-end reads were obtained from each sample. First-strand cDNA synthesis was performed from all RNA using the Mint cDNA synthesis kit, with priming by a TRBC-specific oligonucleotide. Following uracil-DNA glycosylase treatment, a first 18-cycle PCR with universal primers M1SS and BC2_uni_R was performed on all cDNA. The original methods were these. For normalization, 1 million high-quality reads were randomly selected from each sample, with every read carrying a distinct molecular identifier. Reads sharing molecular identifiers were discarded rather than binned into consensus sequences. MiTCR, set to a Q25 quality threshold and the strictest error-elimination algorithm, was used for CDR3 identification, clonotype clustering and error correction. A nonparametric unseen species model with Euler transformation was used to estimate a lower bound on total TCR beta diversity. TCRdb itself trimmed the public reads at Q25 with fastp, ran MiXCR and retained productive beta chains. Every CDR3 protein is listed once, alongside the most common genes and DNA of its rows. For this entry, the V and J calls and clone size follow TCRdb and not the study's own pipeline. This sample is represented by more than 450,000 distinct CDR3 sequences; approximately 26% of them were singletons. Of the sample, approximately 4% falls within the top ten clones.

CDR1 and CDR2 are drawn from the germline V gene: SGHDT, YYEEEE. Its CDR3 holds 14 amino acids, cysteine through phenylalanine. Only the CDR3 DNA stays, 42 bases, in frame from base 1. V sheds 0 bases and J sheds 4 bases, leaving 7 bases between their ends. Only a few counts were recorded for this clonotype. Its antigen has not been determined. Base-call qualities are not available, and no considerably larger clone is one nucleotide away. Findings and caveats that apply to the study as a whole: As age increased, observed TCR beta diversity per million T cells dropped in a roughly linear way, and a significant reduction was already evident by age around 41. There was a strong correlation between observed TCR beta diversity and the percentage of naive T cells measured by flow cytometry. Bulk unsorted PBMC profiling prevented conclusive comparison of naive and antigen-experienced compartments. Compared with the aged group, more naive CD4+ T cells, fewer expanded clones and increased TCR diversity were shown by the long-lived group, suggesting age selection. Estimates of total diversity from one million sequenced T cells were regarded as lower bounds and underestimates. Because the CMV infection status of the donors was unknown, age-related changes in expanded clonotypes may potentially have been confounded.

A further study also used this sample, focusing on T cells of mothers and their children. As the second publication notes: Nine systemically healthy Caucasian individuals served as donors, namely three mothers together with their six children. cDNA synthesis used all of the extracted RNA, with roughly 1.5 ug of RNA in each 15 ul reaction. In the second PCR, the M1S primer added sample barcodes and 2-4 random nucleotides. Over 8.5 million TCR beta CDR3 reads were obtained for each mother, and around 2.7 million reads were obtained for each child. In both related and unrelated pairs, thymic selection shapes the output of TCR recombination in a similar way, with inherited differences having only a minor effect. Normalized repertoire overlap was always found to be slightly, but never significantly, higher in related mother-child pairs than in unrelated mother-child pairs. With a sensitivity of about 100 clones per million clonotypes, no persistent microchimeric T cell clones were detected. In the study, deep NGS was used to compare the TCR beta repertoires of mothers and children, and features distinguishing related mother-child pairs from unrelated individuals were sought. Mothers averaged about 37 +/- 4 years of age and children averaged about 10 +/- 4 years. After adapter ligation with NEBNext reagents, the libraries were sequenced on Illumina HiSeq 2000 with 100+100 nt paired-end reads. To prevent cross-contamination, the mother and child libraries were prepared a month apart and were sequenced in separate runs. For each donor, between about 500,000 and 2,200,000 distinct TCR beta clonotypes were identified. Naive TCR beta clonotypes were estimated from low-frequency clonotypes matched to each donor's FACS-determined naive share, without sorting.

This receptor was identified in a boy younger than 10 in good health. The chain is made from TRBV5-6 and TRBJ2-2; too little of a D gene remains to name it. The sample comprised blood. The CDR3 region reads CASSLGLVTGELFF. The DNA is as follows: TGTGCCAGCAGCTTGGGGCTCGTCACCGGGGAGCTGTTTTTT.